This TCR beta chain was obtained from a study of T cell responses to AZD1222 COVID-19 vaccine. Study in general: Recipients boosted at about 4 weeks or about 12 weeks are pooled.

Germline V lookup: CDR1 GTSNPN, CDR2 SVGIG (reference sequence). The CDR3 has 14 residues. V lost 0 bases, J lost 1 base, and 9 bases lay in between. In its sample, this clone was seen once. Its antigen is not identified. The protocol was immunoSEQ multiplex PCR, while the TCRdb copy is restricted to in-frame clones and leaves out a portion. Here the sample spans 90,000 to 150,000 clones, about nine tenths being singletons. Study-level results: At baseline, just 6 or 7 AZD1222 recipients tested seropositive. Donor demographics were predominantly white British with a female majority; clonal diversity may be underestimated. Nearly half of unique spike-specific TCRs reportedly avoided B.1.351 and B.1.1.7 mutated regions.

This material consisted of peripheral blood, taken on day 0 of AZD1222 vaccination. This chain links TRBV30 with TRBJ1-1; no clear D. This clonotype was sampled from an adult in good health. The CDR3 DNA is TGTGCCTGGAGTGTAGAGGGAGGGAACACTGAAGCTTTCTTT. Amino acid sequence: CAWSVEGGNTEAFF. The full variable domain, its missing parts supplied by reference TRBV30 and TRBJ1-1, is SQTIHQWPATLVQPVGSPLSLECTVEGTSNPNLYWYRQAAGRGLQLLFYSVGIGQISSEVPQNLSASRPQDRQFILSSKKLLLSDSGFYLCAWSVEGGNTEAFFGQGTRLTVV.